This T cell receptor beta chain is drawn from a study of CD8 T cells in ankylosing spondylitis (dated by TCRdb to about 2017). Looking at the study overall: The study set out to find disease-linked TCR variants by profiling T cell receptor beta repertoires in ankylosing spondylitis patients and healthy donors. The whole study cohort included under 140 healthy donors and 25 ankylosing spondylitis patients. Peripheral blood was sampled, and synovial fluid was additionally collected from ankylosing spondylitis patients. Overall results and qualifications from the work: A TCR beta motif made up of several highly homologous amino acid variants appeared to be characteristic of blood from ankylosing spondylitis patients. Significant enrichment of the disease-linked clones was reported in matched synovial fluid samples from ankylosing spondylitis patients. The disease-linked clones had a CD8+ phenotype and were found at relatively low frequencies in peripheral blood. Some of the motif variants had been reported before in the synovial fluid and blood of reactive arthritis patients, a finding that suggests common disease-initiation mechanisms.

Data came from an Illumina HiSeq 2500. Quantitative 5'-RACE with molecular barcodes was used to prepare TCR beta libraries. In the authors' own workflow: A new computational method, built on a probabilistic model of VDJ rearrangement, was used to identify disease-linked TCR variants. TCRdb passed the public sequencing reads through fastp at Q25 and MiXCR, retaining productive beta sequences. Rows with one shared CDR3 protein collapse into an entry with the most common genes and DNA. TCRdb, not the authors, supplied the V and J calls. Across this sample there are roughly 670,000 distinct CDR3 sequences, with roughly 19% seen only once. In total, the top ten clones hold around a fifth of the sample. Turning to this clonotype: The clone's antigen remains unknown. No qualities accompany the bases; no much larger clone lies one base away.

The CDR3 starts with the cysteine, ends with the phenylalanine, and has 15 residues. The CDR3 DNA has 45 bases and is translated from base 1. Germline trimming amounts to 2 bases on V and 5 bases on J, with 5 as the count of junction bases outside the gene matches. The source of this sequence is a male donor with ankylosing spondylitis. The sequence joins TRBV12-3 or TRBV12-4 to TRBJ2-7; the central 11 bases match TRBD1. Sequences were obtained from blood, either unsorted or a sorted T cell fraction (not recorded which). The nucleotide sequence reads TGTGCCAGCAGTTTAAGGCGGGACAGGGGGAACGAGCAGTACTTC. Protein translation: CASSLRRDRGNEQYF.